Reported below is one T cell receptor (beta chain). The time point is: pre-sensitization, week 0. Regarding treatment: therapeutic diphenylcyclopropenone sensitization with weekly scalp DPC. Alopecia patients between 18 and 70 years old and suitable for DPC were used as donors. This specimen belongs to a study of human T cells and chemical hapten exposure. V lost 3 bases, J lost 0 bases, and 22 bases stayed unmatched. This CDR3 has 21 amino acids. Per the germline V gene, CDR1 is SGHRS and CDR2 is YFSETQ. TCRdb re-called the RACE reads through MiXCR, storing one row per CDR3 protein. The sample includes over 85,000 distinct CDR3 sequences, under 14% of them seen just once.

This clonotype was obtained from a woman aged 60-70 years with alopecia areata. Some clones in this sample may be carry-over from other donors' samples. The chain carries TRBV5-1 and TRBJ2-5; TRBD2 aligns across 8 bases. The specimen comprised whole blood, sampled in connection with sensitization to the hapten diphenylcyclopropenone (DPC). CDR3: CASSSGLARIPFLSNQETQYF. DNA for the CDR3: TGCGCCAGCAGCTCCGGACTAGCTCGCATTCCTTTCTTATCCAACCAAGAGACCCAGTACTTC.